These 11 T cell receptor beta chains were all obtained from the same sample, sequenced in a study of blood T cell repertoires in COVID-19. The method was immunoSEQ multiplex PCR; TCRdb's version includes in-frame clones alone and lacks a portion of them. The table has roughly 190,000 clones, about 85% seen once. The sample taken for sequencing was peripheral blood. The receptors were gathered from a human donor in a cohort sampled during active COVID-19.

The chain carries TRBV2 and TRBJ1-6; D may be TRBD1 (5 bases). V shed 8 bases and J shed 9 bases, with 20 bases lying between them. This CDR3 comprises 15 residues. The germline CDR1 and CDR2 sequences are SNHLY and FYNNEI. The CDR3 bases are TGTGCCAGCTGCATCGAAGGGGCGCCTGTTTCACCCCTCCACTTT. Amino acids: CASCIEGAPVSPLHF.

This clone was observed a single time. A junction boundary mismatches the germline segment, possibly from a read error. The genes are TRBV27 and TRBJ1-4; no clear D. Germline lookup yields CDR1 MNHEY and CDR2 SMNVEV (reference sequence). The CDR3 length is 14 residues. The CDR3 DNA reads as TGTGCCAGCAGCCCGGGAGGTCGTAATGAAAACCTGTTTTTT. Its protein is CASSPGGRNENLFF. Combining the CDR3 with reference TRBV27 and TRBJ1-4 gives the whole variable domain EAQVTQNPRYLITVTGKKLTVTCSQNMNHEYMSWYRQDPGLGLRQIYYSMNVEVTDKGDVPEGYKVSRKEKRNFPLILESPSPNQTSLYFCASSPGGRNENLFFGSGTQLSVL.

This clone appeared once. This chain links TRBV18 with TRBJ2-1, with D possibly TRBD2 on 7 matching bases. V lost 3 bases and J 1 base, leaving 19 bases between the germline ends. The CDR3 loop spans 18 amino acids. The V gene's germline CDR1 is KGHSH and CDR2 LQKENI. CDR3 in amino acids: CASSPGGLWLLSYNEQFF. The CDR3 DNA reads as TGTGCCAGCTCACCGGGGGGGCTATGGCTTTTATCCTACAATGAGCAGTTCTTC.

V and J are TRBV2 and TRBJ2-2; D possibly corresponds to TRBD2 (6 bases). This CDR3 contains 15 residues. Germline assignment: CDR1 SNHLY and CDR2 FYNNEI. V dropped 7 bases and J dropped 4 bases, with 16 bases sitting between them. In DNA form, the CDR3 reads TGTGCCAGCACCGGGACTCCTGCCTCCACCGGGGAGCTGTTTTTT. It is translated as CASTGTPASTGELFF.

The rearrangement uses TRBV6-5 and TRBJ2-7, with 9 bases lining up with TRBD1. CDR1 is MNHEY, CDR2 SVGAGI, per germline. Germline trimming cut 4 bases from V and 3 bases from J; bases unmatched to any gene: 4. The CDR3 loop spans 14 amino acids. The chain's CDR3 is CASSSRDRVYEQYF. Here the CDR3 DNA reads TGTGCCAGCAGTTCCCGGGACAGGGTCTACGAGCAGTACTTC.

In DNA form, the CDR3 reads TGCAGCGTTGGTTCCGGGGATAGCAATCAGCCCCAGCATTTT. This translates into CSVGSGDSNQPQHF. The chain links TRBV29-1 to TRBJ1-5; D remains ambiguous. The CDR3 runs 14 residues. With 4 bases removed from V and 0 bases from J, the gap between germline ends came to 10 bases. From germline, CDR1 is SQVTM and CDR2 ANQGSEA.

J is TRBJ2-1 and V is TRBV14, with 8 positions matching TRBD2. With 4 bases clipped from V and 0 bases from J, the junction kept 17 bases outside the gene matches. Germline CDR1 is SGHDN and CDR2 is FVKESK. The CDR3 runs 20 residues. The CDR3 loop reads CASSPRVGLAGFSSYNEQFF. In DNA, the CDR3 is TGTGCCAGCAGCCCGAGGGTGGGCCTAGCGGGTTTTAGCTCCTACAATGAGCAGTTCTTC.

This chain joins TRBV7-2 and TRBJ2-3; D is possibly TRBD1 (6 bases). With 2 bases removed from V and 6 bases from J, the gap between germline ends came to 15 bases. This CDR3 is 15 amino acids long. Germline CDR1 reads SGHTA; CDR2 reads FQGNSA. The chain's CDR3 is CASSLQQGYRDTQYF. In DNA, the CDR3 is TGTGCCAGCAGCTTACAGCAGGGGTATCGGGATACGCAGTATTTT.

This clone has just a few counts. The CDR3, as DNA: TGCGCCAGCAGCCTGCCGTCGGGGACTCGGAACACCGGGGAGCTGTTTTTT. Translation: CASSLPSGTRNTGELFF. This sequence joins TRBV5-1 and TRBJ2-2; D possibly corresponds to TRBD2 (6 bases). V was pared by 4 bases and J by 1 base, with 17 bases between. The CDR3 length is 17 residues. CDR1 is SGHRS and CDR2 is YFSETQ in the germline V gene.

The rearrangement links TRBV19 to TRBJ1-1; TRBD1 might be the D (6 bases). The germline CDR1 and CDR2 sequences are LNHDA and SQIVND (reference sequence). This CDR3 region has 15 residues. Trimming stripped 4 bases from V and 3 bases from J, with 15 bases between. In DNA form, the CDR3 reads TGTGCCAGTAGTACCTGGGGGCAGGGAGACACTGAAGCTTTCTTT. This gives the protein CASSTWGQGDTEAFF.

The chain has TRBV29-1 and TRBJ2-1; TRBD1 agrees at 7 bases. The CDR3 covers 11 residues. Germline V gives CDR1 SQVTM, CDR2 ANQGSEA. Trimming at V came to 4 bases and at J to 9 bases, leaving 3 bases not matched to a gene. CDR3 nucleotide sequence: TGCAGCGTTGGACAGGGTACTGAGCAGTTCTTC. Its protein product is CSVGQGTEQFF.